Shown below are 24 T cell receptor beta chains from a single sample sequenced in a study of blood T cell repertoires in COVID-19. Some clones are missing from TCRdb's copy, which holds only in-frame ones; the method was immunoSEQ multiplex PCR. The sample includes 85,000 to 120,000 clones, just under 85% seen only once; the top ten take more than 9%. Sequencing was done on a sample of peripheral blood. The receptor set was obtained from a man aged 35 to 55 with active or convalescent COVID-19.

The chain couples TRBV7-9 to TRBJ1-2; 7 bases match TRBD1. CDR3 length: 12 residues. The junction had 6 bases not matched to a gene; V was cut back by 6 bases and J by 8 bases. Germline CDR1 and CDR2: SEHNR and FQNEAQ (reference sequence). As DNA, the CDR3 is TGTGCCAGCAGTTATCAGGGGGGCGGCTACACCTTC. As protein: CASSYQGGGYTF.

This chain uses TRBV18 with TRBJ1-1, with 9 bases identical to TRBD1. Per the germline V gene, CDR1 is KGHSH and CDR2 is LQKENI. This CDR3 is 17 amino acids long. The V and J ends lost 3 bases and 0 bases, in that order; junction bases with no gene match: 8. In nucleotides, the CDR3 is TGTGCCAGCTCACCCCAACCCGGGACAGGGCTGAACACTGAAGCTTTCTTT. It codes for CASSPQPGTGLNTEAFF.

This chain links TRBV6-5 with TRBJ2-1, with 8 bases lining up with TRBD2. The CDR3 contains 13 residues. V lost 7 bases to trimming and J lost 7 bases; unmatched junction nucleotides: 6. Germline V gene data show CDR1 as MNHEY and CDR2 as SVGAGI. CDR3 sequence: CASKQRGRNEQFF. The CDR3, as DNA: TGTGCCAGCAAACAGCGGGGGAGGAATGAGCAGTTCTTC.

The chain recombines TRBV4-2 with TRBJ2-1; TRBD2 might be the D (5 bases). The CDR3 contains 15 residues. Germline-derived CDR1 and CDR2 are LGHNA and YNFKEQ. Trimming removed 0 bases from V and 2 bases from J, with 8 bases in between. The CDR3 here is CASSQEVATYNEQFF. DNA of the CDR3: TGTGCCAGCAGCCAAGAAGTAGCGACCTACAATGAGCAGTTCTTC.

This chain's CDR3 is CASRLTGPGANVLTF. CDR3 nucleotide sequence: TGTGCCAGCAGGCTAACAGGGCCTGGGGCCAACGTCCTGACTTTC. The genes are TRBV7-9 and TRBJ2-6; weak D call: TRBD1 (6 bases). The germline V gene has CDR1 SEHNR and CDR2 FQNEAQ (reference sequence). Trimming pared 6 bases from V and 2 bases from J, leaving 11 bases between. This CDR3 spans 15 amino acids.

For the CDR3, the DNA is TGTGCCAGCAGCTTAGAGACAGGGAGTTCTGAAGCTTTCTTT. It is translated as CASSLETGSSEAFF. This chain links TRBV7-9 with TRBJ1-1, with 7 positions matching TRBD1. The germline gives CDR1 SEHNR, CDR2 FQNEAQ (reference sequence). V was clipped by 1 base and J by 6 bases; unmatched bases: 5. The CDR3 totals 14 residues.

The chain employs TRBV18 and TRBJ2-2; possibly TRBD1 for D (5 bases). CDR1 and CDR2 (germline): KGHSH, LQKENI. The length of the CDR3 is 15 residues. V lost 3 bases and J 6 bases, leaving 14 bases between the germline ends. The CDR3 nucleotides read TGTGCCAGCTCACCCTCGGACACTTCGGCCGGGGAGCTGTTTTTT. Its protein product is CASSPSDTSAGELFF.

The chain joins TRBV2 to TRBJ1-3; no clear D. The germline V and J ends were trimmed by 1 base and 0 bases, with 7 bases remaining between them. The germline gives CDR1 SNHLY, CDR2 FYNNEI. CDR3 length equals 15 residues. In DNA form, the CDR3 reads TGTGCCAGCAGTGAAGTTCGGGACTCTGGAAACACCATATATTTT. It encodes CASSEVRDSGNTIYF.

The rearrangement uses TRBV9 and TRBJ2-3, with a tentative D call TRBD1 (6 bases). V lost 2 bases and J 5 bases, leaving 12 bases between the germline ends. Per the germline V gene, CDR1 is SGDLS and CDR2 is YYNGEE. The length of the CDR3 is 14 residues. CDR3 amino acids: CASSVPSGVDTQYF. CDR3 nucleotide sequence: TGTGCCAGCAGCGTGCCTTCAGGGGTAGATACGCAGTATTTT.

The chain is built from TRBV7-6 and TRBJ1-3, with TRBD1 matching 9 bases. The germline V gene encodes CDR1 SGHVS and CDR2 FNYEAQ. This CDR3 comprises 17 residues. V lost 5 bases and J lost 2; bases outside the gene matches: 10. In DNA, the CDR3 is TGTGCCAGCAGCCGGGGGTCAGGGGACAGGGCTGGAAACACCATATATTTT. The encoded protein is CASSRGSGDRAGNTIYF.

The sample holds one count of this clone. The CDR3 sequence is CASRAGGTAYGYTF. The CDR3, as DNA: TGTGCCAGCAGAGCCGGAGGGACAGCCTATGGCTACACCTTC. This chain connects TRBV2 to TRBJ1-2; 7 bases align to TRBD1. CDR3 length: 14 amino acids. CDR1 is SNHLY and CDR2 is FYNNEI in the germline V gene. The ends lost 6 bases at V and 4 bases at J; junction bases unmatched: 8.

This rearrangement joins TRBV2 to TRBJ2-5; D possibly corresponds to TRBD1 (6 bases). The CDR3 consists of 15 residues. The V end lost 4 bases, the J end lost 5 bases, and 17 bases lay between the germline ends. Germline CDR1 is SNHLY and CDR2 is FYNNEI. The CDR3 loop is CASSGGQGAGETQYF. Written as DNA, the CDR3 is TGTGCCAGCAGTGGGGGACAAGGGGCAGGGGAGACCCAGTACTTC.

CDR3 region: CASSQDGGRVRANYGYTF. The CDR3 nucleotides are TGTGCCAGCAGCCAAGATGGGGGGAGGGTCAGAGCTAACTATGGCTACACCTTC. V usage is TRBV3-1 (or the pseudogene TRBV3-2) and J usage is TRBJ1-2; D might be TRBD1 (5 bases). The V end lost 0 bases, the J end lost 0 bases, and 17 bases lay between the germline ends. Germline-derived CDR1 and CDR2 are LGHDT and YNNKEL (reference sequence). This CDR3 spans 18 amino acids.

The genes are TRBV6-4 and TRBJ2-7, with a possible D match to TRBD1 (5 bases). The CDR3 is 14 amino acids. CDR1 is MRHNA and CDR2 is SNTAGT in the germline V gene. V was shortened by 9 bases and J by 2 bases, with 17 bases between the two germline ends. CDR3 loop: CARSLGQGTYEQYF. CDR3 nucleotides: TGTGCCAGGTCTCTCGGGCAGGGAACCTACGAGCAGTACTTC.

The chain couples TRBV7-8 to TRBJ2-3, with TRBD1 as a possible D gene (6 bases). V dropped 4 bases and J dropped 0 bases, with 11 bases sitting between them. The CDR3 sequence is 15 residues long. Germline V gene data show CDR1 as SGHVS and CDR2 as FQNEAQ. CDR3: CASSSMGASTDTQYF. The CDR3, as DNA: TGTGCCAGCAGCTCCATGGGGGCTAGCACAGATACGCAGTATTTT.

The rearrangement joins TRBV2 to TRBJ1-5; perhaps TRBD1 as D (5 bases). The V gene lost 0 bases and the J gene lost 1 base, with 13 bases spanning the gap. This CDR3 region has 17 residues. Germline V gene lookup returns CDR1 SNHLY and CDR2 FYNNEI. The CDR3 region is CASSEAYGQGSNQPQHF. The CDR3 DNA follows: TGTGCCAGCAGTGAAGCGTATGGGCAGGGAAGCAATCAGCCCCAGCATTTT.

This chain uses TRBV18 with TRBJ2-7; no definite D call. There are 12 residues in the CDR3. V dropped 3 bases and J dropped 5 bases, with 8 bases sitting between them. CDR1 and CDR2 from the germline V gene are KGHSH and LQKENI. The CDR3 protein is CASSPSGDEQYF. In DNA form, the CDR3 reads TGTGCCAGCTCACCCTCCGGTGACGAGCAGTACTTC.

The chain uses TRBV3-1 (or the pseudogene TRBV3-2) and TRBJ2-1; possibly TRBD2 for D (6 bases). Germline-derived CDR1 and CDR2 are LGHDT and YNNKEL (reference sequence). This CDR3 is built from 13 residues. Trimming removed 2 bases at V and 10 bases at J, with 12 bases between. CDR3 sequence (DNA): TGTGCCAGCAGCCAAAGGAGGGGAGTGGAGCAGTTCTTC. Translation gives CASSQRRGVEQFF.

The chain is built from TRBV18 and TRBJ2-1; D not resolved. The CDR3 contains 13 residues. Looked up from germline, CDR1 is KGHSH and CDR2 is LQKENI. The ends were cut back, 3 bases at V and 4 bases at J, with 7 bases in the middle. The CDR3 DNA reads as TGTGCCAGCTCACCTGCCAGTTACAATGAGCAGTTCTTC. This encodes CASSPASYNEQFF.

V gene TRBV6-4 combines with J gene TRBJ2-3; 7 bases match TRBD2. The germline V gene encodes CDR1 MRHNA and CDR2 SNTAGT. The CDR3 totals 15 residues. With 5 bases clipped from V and 4 bases from J, the junction kept 9 bases outside the gene matches. CDR3 DNA: TGTGCCAGCAGTTATGCTAGCGGTGGGGCAGATACGCAGTATTTT. It is translated as CASSYASGGADTQYF.

The J gene is TRBJ2-1, the V gene TRBV9, with TRBD1 matching 7 bases. This CDR3 region has 15 residues. Germline CDR1 and CDR2: SGDLS and YYNGEE. With V trimmed by 0 bases and J by 3 bases, 3 bases remained unmatched. The CDR3 coding sequence is TGTGCCAGCAGCGTAGGAGGGGGCCGCTACAATGAGCAGTTCTTC. This sequence encodes CASSVGGGRYNEQFF.

The chain links TRBV7-2 to TRBJ2-7, with D tentatively TRBD1 (5 bases). V lost 5 bases and J lost 8, with 13 bases in between. Looked up from germline, CDR1 is SGHTA and CDR2 is FQGNSA. This CDR3 has 12 amino acids. CDR3 sequence reads: CASSPRTPQQYF. The CDR3 nucleotides read TGTGCCAGCAGCCCCCGGACACCTCAGCAGTACTTC.

The rearrangement joins TRBV12-3 or TRBV12-4 to TRBJ1-1, with 7 positions matching TRBD1. V dropped 8 bases and J dropped 5; count of bases not matched to a gene: 8. The CDR3 has 13 amino acids. The CDR3 DNA is TGTGCCAGCGCCGAACAGGGGACGACTGAAGCTTTCTTT. Translating gives CASAEQGTTEAFF.

The sample holds a few counts of this clone. The V and J genes are TRBV9 and TRBJ2-2, with D tentatively TRBD1 (6 bases). Germline V gene sequence: CDR1 SGDLS, CDR2 YYNGEE. The CDR3 loop spans 13 amino acids. V lost 9 bases, J lost 4 bases, and 13 bases lay in between. The CDR3 DNA follows: TGTGCCACCCGCAGGGGAACCACCGGGGAGCTGTTTTTT. Protein product: CATRRGTTGELFF.